One TCR beta chain is described in this entry. The data originate from a study of blood T cell repertoires in COVID-19. Study overall: Acute-phase and convalescent COVID-19 samples originated in the United States, Italy and Spain. PBMCs, B-cell-depleted T cells, or T cells provided the cDNA or gDNA that made up the material.

Authors' data handling: Reference gene primers were amplified, and this amplification served to estimate nucleated cell counts. Profiled with immunoSEQ multiplex PCR; TCRdb holds only in-frame clones, not every one. V, J and clone size were drawn from that table, and D and trimming were deduced from the DNA. The sample contains about 410,000 clones, approximately 91% of which appear only once. Germline V gives CDR1 MNHEY, CDR2 SMNVEV (reference sequence). With V trimmed by 3 bases and J by 0 bases, 5 bases remained unmatched. There are 16 residues in the CDR3. Seattle's enrolled individuals joined amid active infection and were then monitored longitudinally.

The chain links TRBV27 to TRBJ2-1; 7 positions agree with TRBD2. This receptor was obtained from a woman between 35 and 50 years old with COVID-19, enrolled during active disease. Sequenced input: peripheral blood. In DNA form, the CDR3 reads TGTGCCAGCAGTTTGGGAGGGAGGTACTCCTACAATGAGCAGTTCTTC. Residues: CASSLGGRYSYNEQFF.